This entry lists 31 T cell receptor beta chains sequenced from one sample in a study of blood T cell repertoires in COVID-19 (TCRdb year 2020). Receptors were amplified or captured by the immunoSEQ multiplex PCR assay. Entries here come from immuneACCESS through TCRdb and include only in-frame sequences with V and J called. Some clones fail to appear in such tables; in the studies checked, an unresolved V gene covers under half of the shortfall, and the cause of the remainder is unknown. For this sample the table gives under 250,000 clones, of which around 83% were detected only once. Together, the top ten hold 9.7% of the sample. Sequenced sample: peripheral blood. These TCRs come from a man aged 50-60 years with active or convalescent COVID-19.

The rearrangement joins TRBV19 to TRBJ1-1; D is ambiguous. Germline V CDR1 and CDR2: LNHDA, SQIVND (reference sequence). CDR3 size: 14 residues. V was shortened by 3 bases and J by 3 bases, with 11 bases between the two germline ends. CDR3 bases: TGTGCCAGTAGTATCAGACCCGGGGACACTGAAGCTTTCTTT. Encoded protein: CASSIRPGDTEAFF.

The chain uses TRBV7-9 and TRBJ1-5; D unresolved. Germline assignment: CDR1 SEHNR and CDR2 FQNEAQ (reference sequence). V was clipped by 4 bases and J by 5 bases, with 9 bases between them. CDR3 length: 13 amino acids. This CDR3 is CASSSNRDQPQHF. The DNA of the CDR3 is TGTGCCAGCAGCTCAAACCGGGATCAGCCCCAGCATTTT.

CDR3 sequence (DNA): TGTGCCAGCAGCCAGCTTGGGACAGTAGATAATTCACCCCTCCACTTT. Residues: CASSQLGTVDNSPLHF. The chain uses TRBV5-6 and TRBJ1-6, with 7 bases aligning to TRBD1. V lost 4 bases to trimming and J lost 5 bases; unmatched junction nucleotides: 9. This CDR3 has 16 residues. Looked up from germline, CDR1 is SGHDT and CDR2 is YYEEEE.

This clone came up once. The chain links TRBV4-1 to TRBJ1-5; D may be TRBD1 (5 bases). V was trimmed by 0 bases and J by 1 base, leaving 7 bases between them. The CDR3 sequence is 15 residues long. The germline V gene has CDR1 MGHRA and CDR2 YSYEKL. This CDR3 reads CASSQDRGSNQPQHF. The CDR3 DNA follows: TGCGCCAGCAGCCAAGATCGGGGGAGCAATCAGCCCCAGCATTTT.

The genes are TRBV6-2 or TRBV6-3 and TRBJ1-1; TRBD1 aligns across 9 bases. Germline CDR1 reads MNHEY; CDR2 reads SVGEGT. The J segment lost 0 bases and the V segment lost 6 bases, leaving 8 bases of the junction unmatched. The CDR3 extends over 16 amino acids. The CDR3 spells CASRYRTGDLNTEAFF. CDR3 DNA: TGTGCCAGCAGATACCGGACAGGGGATTTGAACACTGAAGCTTTCTTT.

The chain recombines TRBV27 with TRBJ2-7; possible D gene TRBD2, 5 bases. The germline V gene encodes CDR1 MNHEY and CDR2 SMNVEV (reference sequence). This CDR3 contains 16 residues. Trimming pared 3 bases from V and 4 bases from J, leaving 19 bases between. CDR3 DNA sequence: TGTGCCAGCAGTTTCGACTCTAGCTGGAGCTGGTACGAGCAGTACTTC. Translated: CASSFDSSWSWYEQYF.

CDR3 in DNA: TGCAGTGCTAGAGGGACACTCACACCTTTCTTT. Its translation is CSARGTLTPFF. The chain couples TRBV20-1 to TRBJ1-1; D may be TRBD1 (5 bases). The CDR3 has 11 residues. Germline loops: CDR1 DFQATT, CDR2 SNEGSKA (reference sequence). Trimming left V 1 base short and J 12 bases short, with 12 bases between.

The chain has TRBV5-1 and TRBJ2-7, with D perhaps matching TRBD1 (5 bases). V was trimmed by 2 bases and J by 5 bases, leaving 14 bases between them. The germline V gene encodes CDR1 SGHRS and CDR2 YFSETQ. The CDR3 contains 14 residues. CDR3 amino acids: CASSFVAGLNEQYF. CDR3 coding DNA: TGCGCCAGCAGCTTCGTGGCAGGGCTTAACGAGCAGTACTTC.

The chain employs TRBV5-6 and TRBJ2-3, with TRBD2 matching 10 bases. The CDR3 sequence is 16 residues long. Germline V gene sequence: CDR1 SGHDT, CDR2 YYEEEE. The V segment lost 3 bases and the J segment 4 bases; nucleotides outside the gene matches: 8. CDR3 DNA: TGTGCCAGCAGCTCGAGCGGGAGGGCCCTCTCAGATACGCAGTATTTT. It specifies CASSSSGRALSDTQYF.

The chain is built from TRBV11-2 and TRBJ2-7; 7 bases are a match to TRBD2. V was pared by 4 bases and J by 2 bases, with 2 bases of the junction left unmatched. This CDR3 spans 13 amino acids. Per the germline V gene, CDR1 is SGHAT and CDR2 is FQNNGV. The CDR3 DNA follows: TGTGCCAGCAGCTGGGGACTAACCTACGAGCAGTACGTC. Protein: CASSWGLTYEQYV.

The chain joins TRBV7-9 to TRBJ2-1; D possibly corresponds to TRBD2 (5 bases). In germline, CDR1 is SEHNR, CDR2 FQNEAQ (reference sequence). The CDR3 consists of 14 residues. Deletions cut 3 bases from V and 5 bases from J, with 11 bases between. The CDR3: CASSFRTGNNEQFF. The CDR3 bases are TGTGCCAGCAGCTTTCGGACGGGGAACAATGAGCAGTTCTTC.

The chain uses TRBV25-1 and TRBJ2-3, with 9 bases that match TRBD2. Germline CDR1 is MGHDK and CDR2 is SYGVNS. This CDR3 has 16 residues. V trimming: 5 bases; J trimming: 6 bases; junction bases outside the gene matches: 12. CDR3 bases: TGTGCCAGCAGTTCCACCGGACTAGCGCCCACGGATACGCAGTATTTT. It encodes CASSSTGLAPTDTQYF.

The chain recombines TRBV5-1 with TRBJ1-2, with 7 bases lining up with TRBD1. CDR1 is SGHRS, CDR2 YFSETQ, per germline. The CDR3 has 15 amino acids. Trimming cost V 3 bases and J 11 bases; bases outside gene matches: 16. The CDR3 DNA sequence: TGCGCCAGCAGCTCAATAGGGACAGACCTTTCTGATTACACCTTC. Its protein product is CASSSIGTDLSDYTF.

The rearrangement uses TRBV12-3 or TRBV12-4 and TRBJ1-3; D ambiguous. V dropped 5 bases and J dropped 0 bases, with 5 bases sitting between them. This CDR3 spans 13 amino acids. For the CDR3, the DNA is TGTGCCAGCAGTCTATACTCTGGAAACACCATATATTTT. It translates to CASSLYSGNTIYF.

The rearrangement uses TRBV19 and TRBJ1-1, with TRBD1 as a possible D gene (5 bases). The CDR3 consists of 14 residues. Germline values: CDR1 LNHDA, CDR2 SQIVND (reference sequence). Trimming left V 9 bases short and J 5 bases short, with 19 bases between. In DNA form, the CDR3 reads TGTGCCAGCGGTACGTGGGGCTTCAGGACTGAAGCTTTCTTT. Its translation is CASGTWGFRTEAFF.

As for this clone: Germline is not matched at one junction end, which may reflect a read error. This chain connects TRBV2 to TRBJ1-2; D is ambiguous. CDR1 is SNHLY, CDR2 FYNNEI, per germline. The CDR3 length is 16 residues. The CDR3 sequence: CASSEVSGYGSYRYTF. The CDR3 bases are TGTGCCAGCAGTGAAGTCTCAGGCTACGGTTCCTATCGCTACACCTTC.

This clone turned up a few times. This chain connects TRBV9 to TRBJ1-6; the D is unclear. Trimming stripped 0 bases from V and 3 bases from J, with 4 bases between. CDR1 and CDR2 from the germline V gene are SGDLS and YYNGEE. The CDR3 sequence is 14 residues long. The CDR3 DNA follows: TGTGCCAGCAGCGTAGAGAGCTATAATTCACCCCTCCACTTT. Protein product: CASSVESYNSPLHF.

V and J are TRBV10-3 and TRBJ2-3; D might be TRBD1 (5 bases). The V end lost 4 bases, the J end lost 3 bases, and 17 bases lay between the germline ends. Germline CDR1 reads ENHRY; CDR2 reads SYGVKD. This CDR3 comprises 16 residues. CDR3 loop: CAISGPRVGRTDTQYF. CDR3 nucleotide sequence: TGTGCCATCAGTGGACCCAGGGTTGGACGAACAGATACGCAGTATTTT.

The rearrangement uses TRBV6-1 and TRBJ2-3; the match to TRBD2 covers 11 bases. This CDR3 has 14 residues. V lost 0 bases and J lost 10; bases outside the gene matches: 3. Germline V gives CDR1 MNHNS, CDR2 SASEGT. The CDR3 is CASSEASGRVSQYF. CDR3 in DNA: TGTGCCAGCAGTGAAGCTAGCGGGAGGGTTTCGCAGTATTTT.

CDR3 region: CASSVRGAGGDGYTF. The DNA of the CDR3 is TGTGCCAGCAGCGTCAGGGGGGCAGGGGGAGATGGCTACACCTTC. The chain combines TRBV9 with TRBJ1-2; 7 positions match TRBD1. Trimming at V came to 2 bases and at J to 6 bases, leaving 10 bases not matched to a gene. The CDR3 length is 15 residues. Germline V CDR1 and CDR2: SGDLS, YYNGEE. Complete variable domain (other parts from reference TRBV9 and TRBJ1-2): DSGVTQTPKHLITATGQRVTLRCSPRSGDLSVYWYQQSLDQGLQFLIQYYNGEERAKGNILERFSAQQFPDLHSELNLSSLELGDSALYFCASSVRGAGGDGYTFGSGTRLTVV.

The chain joins TRBV5-1 to TRBJ2-2; 7 nucleotides line up with TRBD2. Losses at the gene ends were 4 bases for V and 1 base for J; bases not matched to a gene: 7. The germline gives CDR1 SGHRS, CDR2 YFSETQ. The CDR3 has 16 residues. CDR3 amino acids: CASSPRLARNTGELFF. Written as DNA, the CDR3 is TGCGCCAGCAGCCCCCGACTAGCTAGGAACACCGGGGAGCTGTTTTTT.

The gene calls are TRBV3-1 (or the pseudogene TRBV3-2) and TRBJ2-7; 8 bases line up with TRBD2. CDR3 length: 15 amino acids. Trimming cost V 1 base and J 1 base; bases outside gene matches: 3. The germline V gene has CDR1 LGHDT and CDR2 YNNKEL (reference sequence). CDR3: CASSQVLAGSYEQYV. The CDR3 DNA reads TGTGCCAGCAGCCAAGTCCTAGCGGGTTCCTACGAGCAGTACGTC.

The CDR3 here is CASSSLAGRGTDTQYF. The CDR3 DNA reads TGTGCCAGCAGCTCCCTCGCTGGGCGGGGGACAGATACGCAGTATTTT. The chain combines TRBV7-9 with TRBJ2-3, with 7 bases matching TRBD2. Germline V gene sequence: CDR1 SEHNR, CDR2 FQNEAQ (reference sequence). The J segment lost 3 bases and the V segment lost 4 bases, leaving 10 bases of the junction unmatched. This CDR3 has 16 residues.

V usage is TRBV5-1 and J usage is TRBJ1-2; a possible D gene is TRBD1 (6 bases). Germline values: CDR1 SGHRS, CDR2 YFSETQ. V was shortened by 1 base and J by 5 bases, with 15 bases between the two germline ends. The CDR3 has 15 residues. The CDR3 is CASSLTAGDNYGYTF. CDR3 bases: TGCGCCAGCAGCTTGACGGCAGGGGATAATTATGGCTACACCTTC.

This chain connects TRBV4-3 to TRBJ2-2; 10 bases fit TRBD2. Trimming took 0 bases from V and 2 from J; bases not matched to a gene: 6. The CDR3 runs to 18 residues. CDR1 is LGHNA, CDR2 YSLEER, per germline. The CDR3 loop reads CASSQETSGQINTGELFF. The CDR3 bases are TGCGCCAGCAGCCAAGAGACTAGCGGGCAGATCAACACCGGGGAGCTGTTTTTT.

The gene calls are TRBV29-1 and TRBJ2-3; TRBD2 aligns across 8 bases. The V and J ends lost 3 bases and 3 bases, in that order; junction bases with no gene match: 2. Germline V CDR1 and CDR2: SQVTM, ANQGSEA. This CDR3 has 13 amino acids. CDR3 sequence: CSVDGRGTDTQYF. The CDR3 DNA is TGCAGCGTTGACGGGAGGGGGACAGATACGCAGTATTTT.

The CDR3 protein is CASSPSTSIHGHTDTQYF. In DNA, the CDR3 is TGTGCCAGCAGCCCAAGCACTAGTATCCATGGGCACACAGATACGCAGTATTTT. The chain carries TRBV4-2 and TRBJ2-3, with D maybe TRBD2 (5 bases). Germline CDR1 is LGHNA and CDR2 is YNFKEQ. The CDR3 runs to 18 residues. V lost 4 bases, J lost 2 bases, and 22 bases lay in between.

This sequence joins TRBV6-5 and TRBJ2-7, with 11 bases matching TRBD2. Per germline, CDR1 MNHEY and CDR2 SVGAGI. After removal of 6 bases from V and 7 bases from J, the junction contained 8 bases not matched to a gene. The CDR3 covers 14 residues. The CDR3 is CASRRSGRAEEQYF. CDR3 coding DNA: TGTGCCAGCAGGCGTAGCGGGAGGGCTGAGGAGCAGTACTTC.

The V call is TRBV4-1, the J call TRBJ1-5; D is unresolved. Germline V CDR1 and CDR2: MGHRA, YSYEKL. The CDR3 is 13 residues long. Trimming stripped 1 base from V and 4 bases from J, with 5 bases between. The CDR3 nucleotides read TGCGCCAGCAGCCAAGGCAGAAATCAGCCCCAGCATTTT. This codes for CASSQGRNQPQHF.

The chain uses TRBV7-2 and TRBJ2-5; 10 bases align to TRBD2. V lost 5 bases to trimming and J lost 2 bases; unmatched junction nucleotides: 2. This CDR3 is built from 14 residues. In germline, CDR1 is SGHTA, CDR2 FQGNSA. CDR3 DNA: TGTGCCAGCAGCCAGACTAGCGGGCAAGAGACCCAGTACTTC. It yields the protein CASSQTSGQETQYF. Full variable domain (missing parts from reference TRBV7-2 and TRBJ2-5): GAGVSQSPSNKVTEKGKDVELRCDPISGHTALYWYRQSLGQGLEFLIYFQGNSAPDKSGLPSDRFSAERTGGSVSTLTIQRTQQEDSAVYLCASSQTSGQETQYFGPGTRLLVL.

The rearrangement links TRBV5-4 to TRBJ2-3; 10 nucleotides match TRBD2. Per germline, CDR1 SGHNT and CDR2 YYREEE (reference sequence). CDR3 size: 16 residues. V lost 1 base and J lost 4; bases outside the gene matches: 6. The CDR3 DNA reads TGTGCCAGCAGCTTGAGCCTAGCGGGGGAGGCAGATACGCAGTATTTT. Translating gives CASSLSLAGEADTQYF. The complete variable domain, with remaining parts taken from reference TRBV5-4 and TRBJ2-3, reads ETGVTQSPTHLIKTRGQQVTLRCSSQSGHNTVSWYQQALGQGPQFIFQYYREEENGRGNFPPRFSGLQFPNYSSELNVNALELDDSALYLCASSLSLAGEADTQYFGPGTRLTVL.